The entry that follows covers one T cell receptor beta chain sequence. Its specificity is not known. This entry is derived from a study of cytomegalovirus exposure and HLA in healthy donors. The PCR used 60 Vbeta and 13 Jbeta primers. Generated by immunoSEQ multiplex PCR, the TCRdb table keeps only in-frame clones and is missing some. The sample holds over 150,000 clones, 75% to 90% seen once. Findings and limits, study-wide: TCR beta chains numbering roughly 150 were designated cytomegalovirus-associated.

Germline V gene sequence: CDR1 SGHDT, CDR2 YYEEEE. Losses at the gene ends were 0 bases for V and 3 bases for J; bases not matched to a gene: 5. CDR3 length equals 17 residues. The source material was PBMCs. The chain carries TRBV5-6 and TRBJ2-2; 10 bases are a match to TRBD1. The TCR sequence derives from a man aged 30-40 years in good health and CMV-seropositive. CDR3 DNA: TGTGCCAGCAGCTTGGTTCCGACAGGGGGCGACACCGGGGAGCTGTTTTTT. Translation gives CASSLVPTGGDTGELFF.